This T cell receptor (beta chain) was recovered during a study of blood T cell repertoires in COVID-19. Study as a whole: Researchers got acute and convalescent COVID-19 samples from the United States, Italy and Spain. T cells, B-cell-depleted T cells, or PBMCs supplied cDNA or gDNA.

This CDR3 spans 16 amino acids. Trimming stripped 1 base from V and 0 bases from J, with 12 bases between. Germline assignment: CDR1 MGHRA and CDR2 YSYEKL. Methods used by the authors: Researchers report that nucleated cell counts were estimated from reference gene primer amplification. Assay used: immunoSEQ multiplex PCR; TCRdb lists only in-frame clones, some missing. V and J calls and clone size follow that table, whereas D and trimming were derived from the DNA. Of 140,000 to 150,000 clones in the sample, around 90% are singletons; the top ten hold roughly 10%. The clonotype was recovered from a man aged 55 to 70 with active or convalescent COVID-19. Sequenced sample: peripheral blood. V and J are TRBV4-1 and TRBJ1-1; D gene uncertain. CDR3: CASSQGTGIMNTEAFF. In DNA, the CDR3 is TGCGCCAGCAGCCAAGGAACGGGAATCATGAACACTGAAGCTTTCTTT.